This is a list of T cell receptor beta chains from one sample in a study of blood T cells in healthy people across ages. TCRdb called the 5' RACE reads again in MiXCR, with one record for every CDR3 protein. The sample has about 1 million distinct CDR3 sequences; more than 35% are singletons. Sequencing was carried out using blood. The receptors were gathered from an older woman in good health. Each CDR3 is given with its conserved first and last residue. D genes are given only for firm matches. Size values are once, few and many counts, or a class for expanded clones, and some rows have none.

cdr3_nt: TGCGCCAGCGGGGCCTCGGGGGCTCGTGGCTATGGCTACACCTTC
cdr3_aa: CASGASGARGYGYTF
v_call: TRBV5-1
clone_size: -
cdr3_length: 15
j_call: TRBJ1-2
d_call: -

cdr3_nt: TGTGCCGGGAATAGTTTCGGGGGCGATCAACCCCTGGACACAGATACGCAGTATTTT
cdr3_aa: CAGNSFGGDQPLDTDTQYF
v_call: TRBV11-2
clone_size: few
cdr3_length: 19
j_call: TRBJ2-3
d_call: -

cdr3_nt: TGCAGCACCAACTGGGGGGAGAAAGCTTTCTTT
cdr3_aa: CSTNWGEKAFF
v_call: TRBV29-1
clone_size: few
cdr3_length: 11
j_call: TRBJ1-1
d_call: -

cdr3_nt: TGCAGCGTTGCAGCCCCCGGGGAGCTGTTTTTT
cdr3_aa: CSVAAPGELFF
v_call: TRBV29-1
clone_size: -
cdr3_length: 11
j_call: TRBJ2-2
d_call: -

cdr3_nt: TGTGCCAGCGACCGGGACAGGGGCACAGATACGCAGTATTTT
cdr3_aa: CASDRDRGTDTQYF
v_call: TRBV5-6
clone_size: once
cdr3_length: 14
j_call: TRBJ2-3
d_call: TRBD1

cdr3_nt: TGCGCCGGCAGCTTGACGAGGCCTAGCACAGATACGCAGTATTTT
cdr3_aa: CAGSLTRPSTDTQYF
v_call: TRBV5-1
clone_size: -
cdr3_length: 15
j_call: TRBJ2-3
d_call: -

cdr3_nt: TGTGCCAGCAGCTTAGCCGGCGGATACACAGATACGCAGTATTTT
cdr3_aa: CASSLAGGYTDTQYF
v_call: TRBV11-2
clone_size: -
cdr3_length: 15
j_call: TRBJ2-3
d_call: -

cdr3_nt: TGTGCCAGCAGTGCCCAACAAACCGGGACTAGCGGCCCGAGAGAAAGTACAGATACGCAGTATTTT
cdr3_aa: CASSAQQTGTSGPRESTDTQYF
v_call: TRBV2
clone_size: -
cdr3_length: 22
j_call: TRBJ2-3
d_call: TRBD2

cdr3_nt: TGTGCCACCAGTGATGGGACTAGCGGTAGGTACAATGAGCAGTTCTTC
cdr3_aa: CATSDGTSGRYNEQFF
v_call: TRBV24-1
clone_size: few
cdr3_length: 16
j_call: TRBJ2-1
d_call: TRBD2

cdr3_nt: TGTGCCTCCCGTGATAAACGGGGCACCGGGGAGCTGTTTTTT
cdr3_aa: CASRDKRGTGELFF
v_call: TRBV24-1
clone_size: -
cdr3_length: 14
j_call: TRBJ2-2
d_call: -

cdr3_nt: TGTGCCAGCAGCTCTAGTACATTAGGCTACGAGCAGTACTTC
cdr3_aa: CASSSSTLGYEQYF
v_call: TRBV2
clone_size: few
cdr3_length: 14
j_call: TRBJ2-7
d_call: -

cdr3_nt: TGTGCCAGCAGCCCTGGGACAGGCAGGCGGGTCTATGAGCAGTTCTTC
cdr3_aa: CASSPGTGRRVYEQFF
v_call: TRBV3-1
clone_size: -
cdr3_length: 16
j_call: TRBJ2-1
d_call: TRBD1

cdr3_nt: TGTGCCAGCAGCTTGCCGACAACTAGGAGCAGTACAGGTACGCAGTATTTT
cdr3_aa: CASSLPTTRSSTGTQYF
v_call: TRBV5-5
clone_size: -
cdr3_length: 17
j_call: TRBJ2-3
d_call: -

cdr3_nt: TGCAGTGCTAAGCGAGGAGCGGGAGAGACAGATACGCAGTATTTT
cdr3_aa: CSAKRGAGETDTQYF
v_call: TRBV20-1
clone_size: -
cdr3_length: 15
j_call: TRBJ2-3
d_call: TRBD2

cdr3_nt: TGTGCCAGCAGCATCCGCGGGACAGGATACAATCAGCCCCAGCATTTT
cdr3_aa: CASSIRGTGYNQPQHF
v_call: TRBV27
clone_size: few
cdr3_length: 16
j_call: TRBJ1-5
d_call: TRBD1

cdr3_nt: TGCGCCAGCAGCTTGGCGGGACTGACTAGCTCTGGGGCCAACGTCCTGACTTTC
cdr3_aa: CASSLAGLTSSGANVLTF
v_call: TRBV5-1
clone_size: few
cdr3_length: 18
j_call: TRBJ2-6
d_call: -

cdr3_nt: TGTGCCAGCAGCTTCCTGGGGAATGAGCAGTTCTTC
cdr3_aa: CASSFLGNEQFF
v_call: TRBV7-9
clone_size: many
cdr3_length: 12
j_call: TRBJ2-1
d_call: -

cdr3_nt: TGTGCCAGCAGCTTAAGGCCAGGGTATGGCTATGGCTACACCTTC
cdr3_aa: CASSLRPGYGYGYTF
v_call: TRBV7-3
clone_size: -
cdr3_length: 15
j_call: TRBJ1-2
d_call: -

cdr3_nt: TGCAGTGCCAAGGGACCCTTGGAAGCTTTCTTT
cdr3_aa: CSAKGPLEAFF
v_call: TRBV20-1
clone_size: few
cdr3_length: 11
j_call: TRBJ1-1
d_call: -

cdr3_nt: TGTGCCACCAGCAGAGTCGGGATGGGGAAAGAGACCCAGTACTTC
cdr3_aa: CATSRVGMGKETQYF
v_call: TRBV15
clone_size: -
cdr3_length: 15
j_call: TRBJ2-5
d_call: -

cdr3_nt: TGTGCCACCAGTGACACCAGGGCTGACAGGGGACGCGAGCAGTACTTC
cdr3_aa: CATSDTRADRGREQYF
v_call: TRBV24-1
clone_size: few
cdr3_length: 16
j_call: TRBJ2-7
d_call: TRBD1

cdr3_nt: TGCAGCGGCCGGACTAGCGGTGCTAGCACAGATACGCAGTATTTT
cdr3_aa: CSGRTSGASTDTQYF
v_call: TRBV29-1
clone_size: once
cdr3_length: 15
j_call: TRBJ2-3
d_call: TRBD2